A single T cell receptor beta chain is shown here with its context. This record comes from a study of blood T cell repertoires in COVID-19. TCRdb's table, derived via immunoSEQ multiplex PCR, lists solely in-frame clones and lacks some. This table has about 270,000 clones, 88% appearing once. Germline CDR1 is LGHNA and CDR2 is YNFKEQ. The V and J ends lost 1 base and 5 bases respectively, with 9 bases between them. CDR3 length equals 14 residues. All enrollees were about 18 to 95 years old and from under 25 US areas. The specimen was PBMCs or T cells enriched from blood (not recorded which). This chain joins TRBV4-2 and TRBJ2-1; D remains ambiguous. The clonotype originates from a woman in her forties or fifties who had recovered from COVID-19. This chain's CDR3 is CASSQGPLDNEQFF. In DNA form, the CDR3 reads TGTGCCAGCAGCCAAGGCCCTTTAGACAATGAGCAGTTCTTC.